The 26 T cell receptor beta chains presented below share a single source sample, sequenced in a study. MiXCR, applied by TCRdb to the RT-PCR reads, yields one record per CDR3 protein. The sample includes more than 550,000 distinct CDR3 sequences, around 14% seen only once; the top ten take roughly 3.9%. Material for sequencing was memory CD4+ T cells from blood. These receptors originate from a female donor in good health, serving as a healthy control.

The genes are TRBV6-6 and TRBJ2-3, with D unclear. The CDR3 extends over 14 amino acids. Germline loops: CDR1 MNHNY, CDR2 SVGAGI (reference sequence). Trimming pared 4 bases from V and 2 bases from J, leaving 10 bases between. CDR3 DNA sequence: TGTGCCAGCAGTTCAAGACTTTTCACAGATACGCAGTATTTT. This encodes CASSSRLFTDTQYF.

The J gene is TRBJ2-1, the V gene TRBV7-8; TRBD2 matches 15 bases. Germline CDR1 and CDR2: SGHVS and FQNEAQ. V gave up 5 bases and J gave up 15 bases; unmatched junction bases: 14. The CDR3 runs 16 residues. This CDR3 reads CASSPSGTSGRTRGFF. The CDR3 DNA reads as TGTGCCAGCAGCCCCTCCGGGACTAGCGGGAGGACCCGGGGGTTCTTC.

This rearrangement joins TRBV20-1 to TRBJ2-2, with D tentatively TRBD1 (5 bases). CDR3 length: 14 amino acids. Trimming took 5 bases from V and 6 from J, leaving 16 bases between them. Germline values: CDR1 DFQATT, CDR2 SNEGSKA (reference sequence). The CDR3 is CSALKSPGSGELFF. DNA of the CDR3: TGCAGTGCTCTTAAATCCCCAGGGTCCGGGGAGCTGTTTTTT.

This clonotype was recorded at least ten times. The chain is built from TRBV4-2 and TRBJ2-7; 8 bases map to TRBD2. This CDR3 comprises 18 residues. Unmatched junction bases numbered 13, after V lost 0 bases and J lost 3 bases. The germline V gene encodes CDR1 LGHNA and CDR2 YNFKEQ. The CDR3 region is CASSQELRGELRGYEQYF. The CDR3 DNA reads as TGTGCCAGCAGCCAAGAATTGCGGGGGGAACTACGAGGCTACGAGCAGTACTTC.

This rearrangement joins TRBV9 to TRBJ2-3; D may be TRBD1 (6 bases). V was shortened by 0 bases and J by 6 bases, with 17 bases between the two germline ends. The CDR3 contains 16 residues. Germline values: CDR1 SGDLS, CDR2 YYNGEE. The CDR3 reads CASSVEWGQEMDTQYF. CDR3 nucleotide sequence: TGTGCCAGCAGCGTAGAGTGGGGGCAGGAAATGGATACGCAGTATTTT. Full variable domain (outside the CDR3, taken from reference TRBV9 and TRBJ2-3): DSGVTQTPKHLITATGQRVTLRCSPRSGDLSVYWYQQSLDQGLQFLIQYYNGEERAKGNILERFSAQQFPDLHSELNLSSLELGDSALYFCASSVEWGQEMDTQYFGPGTRLTVL.

This clonotype was recorded at least ten times. The genes are TRBV10-2 and TRBJ2-3; TRBD1 or TRBD2 may be the D gene (5 bases each). This CDR3 region has 16 residues. CDR1 is WSHSY, CDR2 SAAADI, per germline. V was cut by 2 bases and J by 0 bases, with 12 bases left in between. The CDR3 loop is CASSEPGPISTDTQYF. The CDR3 DNA reads as TGCGCCAGCAGTGAGCCGGGACCAATTAGCACAGATACGCAGTATTTT.

In this sample, this clonotype turned up a few times. The chain couples TRBV4-3 to TRBJ2-3; 7 bases line up with TRBD1. V trimming: 3 bases; J trimming: 0 bases; junction bases outside the gene matches: 9. Germline V gene data show CDR1 as LGHNA and CDR2 as YSLEER. The CDR3 extends over 17 amino acids. CDR3 sequence (DNA): TGCGCCAGCAGCCATGATAAACAGGGGTTTAGCACAGATACGCAGTATTTT. Encoded protein: CASSHDKQGFSTDTQYF.

This clonotype was counted a few times. The rearrangement uses TRBV7-8 and TRBJ2-7, with 8 bases aligning to TRBD1. Germline V gene lookup returns CDR1 SGHVS and CDR2 FQNEAQ. CDR3 length: 13 amino acids. V dropped 5 bases and J dropped 10; count of bases not matched to a gene: 10. For the CDR3, the DNA is TGTGCCAGCAGCCCTACCCGACAGGGGATCCAGTACTTC. Translated, it gives CASSPTRQGIQYF. The full variable domain, in which reference TRBV7-8 and TRBJ2-7 provide the parts outside the CDR3, is GAGVSQSPRYKVAKRGQDVALRCDPISGHVSLFWYQQALGQGPEFLTYFQNEAQLDKSGLPSDRFFAERPEGSVSTLKIQRTQQEDSAVYLCASSPTRQGIQYFGPGTRLTVT.

The chain links TRBV28 to TRBJ2-1, with TRBD2 matching over 8 bases. Germline assignment: CDR1 MDHEN and CDR2 SYDVKM. The trim removed 8 bases at V and 7 bases at J, leaving 10 bases unmatched. The CDR3 is 14 amino acids. CDR3 sequence: CASVLSGSRNEQFF. CDR3 sequence (DNA): TGTGCCAGCGTACTCAGCGGGAGCCGGAATGAGCAGTTCTTC.

This clonotype was recorded at least ten times. CDR3 protein: CSESATSGRAYEQFF. The DNA of the CDR3 is TGCAGCGAATCTGCTACTAGCGGGAGGGCATATGAGCAGTTCTTC. The genes are TRBV20-1 and TRBJ2-1; 13 nucleotides match TRBD2. CDR3 length equals 15 residues. Germline V gives CDR1 DFQATT, CDR2 SNEGSKA (reference sequence).

This clonotype appeared a few times. The V and J genes are TRBV7-2 and TRBJ2-1; 10 nucleotides line up with TRBD2. This CDR3 is 12 amino acids long. CDR1 is SGHTA, CDR2 FQGNSA, per germline. The V gene end was trimmed by 6 bases and the J gene end by 9 bases; junction bases not matched to a gene: 2. DNA for the CDR3: TGTGCCAGCAGACCTAGCGGGAGTGAGCAGTTCTTC. This codes for CASRPSGSEQFF.

There are many counts of this clonotype. The chain is built from TRBV5-1 and TRBJ2-1, with 13 bases lining up with TRBD2. CDR1 and CDR2 from the germline V gene are SGHRS and YFSETQ. The ends lost 0 bases at V and 15 bases at J; junction bases unmatched: 6. The CDR3 is 14 residues long. CDR3 protein: CASSLELAGGPRFF. CDR3 nucleotide sequence: TGCGCCAGCAGCTTGGAACTAGCGGGAGGGCCCCGGTTCTTC. The variable domain in full, with the rest retrieved from reference TRBV5-1 and TRBJ2-1, is KAGVTQTPRYLIKTRGQQVTLSCSPISGHRSVSWYQQTPGQGLQFLFEYFSETQRNKGNFPGRFSGRQFSNSRSEMNVSTLELGDSALYLCASSLELAGGPRFFGPGTRLTVL.

The V gene is TRBV7-9, the J gene TRBJ1-1, with D perhaps TRBD1 (6 bases). This CDR3 has 14 amino acids. CDR1 and CDR2 from the germline V gene are SEHNR and FQNEAQ (reference sequence). Trimming took 1 base from V and 7 from J, leaving 13 bases between them. The CDR3 DNA sequence: TGTGCCAGCAGCTTAGAGCAGGGGAGTGTTGAAGCTTTCTTT. It specifies CASSLEQGSVEAFF.

The chain couples TRBV28 to TRBJ1-1; 8 bases align to TRBD1. CDR3 size: 14 residues. V shed 4 bases, J shed 4 bases, and the junction held 5 bases outside the gene matches. Germline V lookup: CDR1 MDHEN, CDR2 SYDVKM. CDR3 sequence (DNA): TGTGCCAGCAGTTCAGGGGGCGAAGGCACTGAAGCTTTCTTT. It codes for CASSSGGEGTEAFF.

This clonotype was counted only a few times. The chain joins TRBV7-9 to TRBJ1-1; 7 positions agree with TRBD1. The ends lost 5 bases at V and 4 bases at J; junction bases unmatched: 7. The CDR3 contains 14 residues. Germline values: CDR1 SEHNR, CDR2 FQNEAQ (reference sequence). In nucleotides, the CDR3 is TGTGCCAGCAGCGTACAGGGGCAGGGCACTGAAGCTTTCTTT. Amino acids: CASSVQGQGTEAFF.

The rearrangement links TRBV12-3 or TRBV12-4 to TRBJ1-5, with D possibly TRBD1 on 5 matching bases. The V end was cut by 6 bases, the J end by 3 bases, with 18 bases between. The CDR3 extends over 16 amino acids. The CDR3 DNA reads TGTGCCAGCAGCCTCCAGGGAGCGGACACCAATCAGCCCCAGCATTTT. Protein sequence: CASSLQGADTNQPQHF.

The sample holds many counts of this clonotype. This chain links TRBV12-3 or TRBV12-4 with TRBJ2-3, with a tentative D call TRBD2 (5 bases). V was pared by 10 bases and J by 0 bases, with 8 bases between. This CDR3 is 12 amino acids long. In DNA form, the CDR3 reads TGTGCCACTAGCAGTAGCACAGATACGCAGTATTTT. Translated, it gives CATSSSTDTQYF.

The J gene is TRBJ1-6, the V gene TRBV5-1; the match to TRBD1 covers 9 bases. V was clipped by 4 bases and J by 3 bases; unmatched bases: 2. Germline lookup yields CDR1 SGHRS and CDR2 YFSETQ. The CDR3 consists of 15 residues. CDR3: CASSAGQGYNSPLHF. CDR3 in DNA: TGCGCCAGCAGCGCGGGACAGGGCTATAATTCACCCCTCCACTTT.

This clonotype has just a few counts. The V and J genes are TRBV20-1 and TRBJ2-7, with 12 bases aligning to TRBD2. The V gene's germline CDR1 is DFQATT and CDR2 SNEGSKA (reference sequence). This CDR3 is built from 14 residues. Germline trimming cut 6 bases from V and 7 bases from J; bases unmatched to any gene: 10. The CDR3 DNA follows: TGCAGTGCCATATCATTCGGGACTAGCGGGGAGCAGTACTTC. Translating it yields CSAISFGTSGEQYF.

V and J are TRBV18 and TRBJ2-1; the D is unclear. The V gene lost 3 bases and the J gene lost 8 bases, with 17 bases spanning the gap. Per the germline V gene, CDR1 is KGHSH and CDR2 is LQKENI. This CDR3 region has 15 residues. CDR3 in DNA: TGTGCCAGCTCACCCGCCCCAGTTGGTCAAGATGAGCAGTTCTTC. The encoded protein is CASSPAPVGQDEQFF.

This clonotype was detected many times. The V call is TRBV2, the J call TRBJ1-5; possibly TRBD1 for D (5 bases). The ends were cut back, 1 base at V and 5 bases at J, with 6 bases in the middle. The CDR3 extends over 13 amino acids. Germline CDR1 and CDR2: SNHLY and FYNNEI. The DNA for the CDR3 is TGTGCCAGCAGTGAAGACAGGTATCAGCCCCAGCATTTT. This encodes CASSEDRYQPQHF.

This clonotype was recorded many times. The chain recombines TRBV20-1 with TRBJ2-7; maybe TRBD2 (5 bases). The V gene's germline CDR1 is DFQATT and CDR2 SNEGSKA (reference sequence). The V end lost 2 bases, the J end lost 3 bases, and 11 bases lay between the germline ends. This CDR3 comprises 13 residues. The DNA of the CDR3 is TGCAGTGCTAGACCCCGGGGTGTCTACGAGCAGTACTTC. Protein: CSARPRGVYEQYF.

This clonotype appeared many times. CDR3 bases: TGCAGTGCTAGACTCCTTACTAGCGGGAGGGCCACTGAGCAGTTCTTC. Translating it yields CSARLLTSGRATEQFF. The J gene is TRBJ2-1, the V gene TRBV20-1, with 13 bases that match TRBD2. Trimming at V came to 2 bases and at J to 9 bases, leaving 10 bases not matched to a gene. Germline assignment: CDR1 DFQATT and CDR2 SNEGSKA (reference sequence). CDR3 length: 16 amino acids.

CDR3 residues: CATGLYNQPQHF. The CDR3 nucleotides read TGTGCGACAGGGCTCTACAATCAGCCCCAGCATTTT. The J gene is TRBJ1-5, the V gene TRBV27, with 7 nucleotides matching TRBD1. This CDR3 comprises 12 residues. The germline V gene encodes CDR1 MNHEY and CDR2 SMNVEV (reference sequence).

This clonotype was found a few times. V and J are TRBV5-4 and TRBJ2-5, with D possibly matching TRBD2 (6 bases). The CDR3 length is 14 residues. Germline assignment: CDR1 SGHNT and CDR2 YYREEE (reference sequence). V lost 4 bases and J 4 bases, leaving 14 bases between the germline ends. The CDR3 sequence: CASSDQTSGETQYF. The DNA for the CDR3 is TGTGCCAGCAGCGACCAGACTAGTGGAGAGACCCAGTACTTC.

This chain connects TRBV7-2 to TRBJ1-5; TRBD1 might be the D (6 bases). Trimming removed 1 base from V and 10 bases from J, with 17 bases in between. CDR3 length: 15 residues. CDR1 and CDR2 (germline): SGHTA, FQGNSA. CDR3 DNA sequence: TGTGCCAGCAGCTTAGGAGGGGGGGGTGTGCGTCCCCAGCATTTT. This gives the protein CASSLGGGGVRPQHF.